This TCR beta chain was obtained from a study of T-cell reconstitution after alpha-beta-depleted transplantation in children. The table lists this clonotype with a few counts. Preparation of the TCRbeta library used unique molecular identifiers. TCRdb processed the PCR reads anew with MiXCR; each CDR3 protein has one entry. The repertoire has roughly 400,000 distinct CDR3 sequences, about a fifth of them found once; the top ten carry around 4%. CDR3 length equals 17 residues. Trimming left V 1 base short and J 7 bases short, with 18 bases between. The germline V gene has CDR1 SGHKS and CDR2 YYEKEE (reference sequence).

The sequences come from PBMCs from the stem cell graft donor, collected from the stem cell graft. The chain carries TRBV5-5 and TRBJ1-6; D is unresolved. The source of this sequence is a human donor who donated a stem cell graft to a child with acute myeloid leukemia. This CDR3 reads CASSLRLGFTRNSPLHF. The CDR3 DNA is TGTGCCAGCAGCTTGAGATTAGGATTCACCAGAAATTCACCCCTCCACTTT.